The 6 T cell receptor beta chains given below trace back to one sample, sequenced in a study of blood T cell repertoires in COVID-19. Using immunoSEQ multiplex PCR, the repertoire was profiled, and TCRdb retains in-frame clones only, with some absent. The table records 100,000 to 150,000 clones, approximately 83% of them present only once. The sequencing input was peripheral blood. The receptors were sampled from a woman aged 80 or over with acute or convalescent COVID-19.

This clone appeared a single time. This chain joins TRBV4-2 and TRBJ1-3; D unclear. With 1 base removed from V and 2 bases from J, the gap between germline ends came to 9 bases. Germline V gene data show CDR1 as LGHNA and CDR2 as YNFKEQ. The CDR3 is made up of 15 amino acids. DNA of the CDR3: TGTGCCAGCAGCCAAGTCCCAGGCCCTGGAAACACCATATATTTT. Its protein product is CASSQVPGPGNTIYF.

The rearrangement uses TRBV9 and TRBJ2-5; 7 nucleotides line up with TRBD2. Germline V lookup: CDR1 SGDLS, CDR2 YYNGEE. The CDR3 extends over 15 amino acids. Germline trimming cut 3 bases from V and 0 bases from J; bases unmatched to any gene: 5. The CDR3 region has the DNA TGTGCCAGCAGCGCTTCCGGGGGGAACCAAGAGACCCAGTACTTC. Its translation: CASSASGGNQETQYF.

The J gene is TRBJ2-3, the V gene TRBV27; 10 bases fit TRBD1. The CDR3 has 20 residues. Per germline, CDR1 MNHEY and CDR2 SMNVEV (reference sequence). After removal of 6 bases from V and 2 bases from J, the junction contained 20 bases not matched to a gene. This CDR3 reads CASSRYPGQGTRMTTDTQYF. CDR3 nucleotide sequence: TGTGCCAGCAGCCGTTATCCGGGACAGGGGACTCGCATGACCACAGATACGCAGTATTTT.

The chain has TRBV27 and TRBJ2-2; 10 bases are shared with TRBD1. J was trimmed by 4 bases and V by 6 bases; bases with no gene match: 11. There are 17 residues in the CDR3. The germline CDR1 and CDR2 sequences are MNHEY and SMNVEV (reference sequence). CDR3 loop: CASRPDIRDRGTGELFF. CDR3 coding DNA: TGTGCCAGCAGGCCAGACATCCGGGACAGGGGCACCGGGGAGCTGTTTTTT.

The rearrangement links TRBV29-1 to TRBJ2-5, with D possibly matching TRBD2 (7 bases). Germline lookup yields CDR1 SQVTM and CDR2 ANQGSEA. There are 14 residues in the CDR3. Trimming removed 6 bases at V and 5 bases at J, with 19 bases between. This chain's CDR3 is CSVVLGGGAETQYF. CDR3 DNA: TGCAGCGTCGTCCTAGGGGGGGGTGCGGAGACCCAGTACTTC.

Of note for this clone: The sample contains more than one DNA sequence encoding this CDR3. CDR3 sequence reads: CASSQEGGEAFF. CDR3 coding DNA: TGCGCCAGCAGCCAAGAGGGGGGTGAAGCTTTCTTT. This chain uses TRBV4-1 with TRBJ1-1; a possible D gene is TRBD1 (5 bases). The CDR3 loop spans 12 amino acids. Trimming pared 0 bases from V and 7 bases from J, leaving 6 bases between. CDR1 MGHRA and CDR2 YSYEKL come from the germline V gene.